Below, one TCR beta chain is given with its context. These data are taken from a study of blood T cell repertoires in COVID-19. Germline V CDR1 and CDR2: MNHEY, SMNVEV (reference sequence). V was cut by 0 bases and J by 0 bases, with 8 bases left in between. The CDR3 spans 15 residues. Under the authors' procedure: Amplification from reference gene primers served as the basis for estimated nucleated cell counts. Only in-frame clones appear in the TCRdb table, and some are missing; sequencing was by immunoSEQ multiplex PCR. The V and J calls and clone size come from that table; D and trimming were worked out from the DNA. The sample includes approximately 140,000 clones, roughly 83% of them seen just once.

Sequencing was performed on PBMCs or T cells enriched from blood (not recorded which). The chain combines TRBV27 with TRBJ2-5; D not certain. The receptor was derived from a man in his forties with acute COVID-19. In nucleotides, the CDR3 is TGTGCCAGCAGTTTATCAAGCCACCACCAAGAGACCCAGTACTTC. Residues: CASSLSSHHQETQYF.